The table lists the clone carrying this TCR beta chain with a count of one. As yet, its antigen is unknown. This record belongs to a study of T cell clones after liver transplantation. About the study: At least one year of complete immunosuppression withdrawal without enzymes over twice normal defined tolerance. Draws occurred before transplant, before withdrawal, and after complete or failed withdrawal.

Overall study results and limits: Migration into the graft, not deletion, may explain lost graft donor-reactive T cells.

The CDR3 extends over 12 amino acids. Germline loops: CDR1 MDHEN, CDR2 SYDVKM. V shed 10 bases, J shed 4 bases, and the junction held 6 bases outside the gene matches. Profiled with immunoSEQ multiplex PCR; TCRdb holds only in-frame clones, not every one. Here the sample spans more than 95,000 clones, roughly four fifths being singletons. This TCR came from a human donor who received a liver transplant. Sequenced here: CD4+ T cells from blood, sampled before liver transplant. The V gene is TRBV28, the J gene TRBJ1-1, with 7 bases identical to TRBD1. CDR3 coding DNA: TGTGCCACCGAGCAGGGGGGCACTGAAGCTTTCTTT. Translated, it gives CATEQGGTEAFF.